This T cell receptor (beta chain) was documented in a study of blood T cell repertoires in COVID-19. The wider study: Researchers got acute and convalescent COVID-19 samples from the United States, Italy and Spain. PBMCs, B-cell-depleted T cells, or T cells provided the cDNA or gDNA that made up the material.

This CDR3 comprises 17 residues. Germline values: CDR1 ENHRY, CDR2 SYGVKD. The V segment lost 4 bases and the J segment 4 bases; nucleotides outside the gene matches: 10. Authors' analysis steps: Quantification of nucleated cells was approximated via reference gene primer amplification. Data came from immunoSEQ multiplex PCR; TCRdb stores just in-frame clones and leaves some out. V and J calls and clone size come straight from that table; D and trimming were deduced from the DNA. The data hold tens of thousands of clones, with approximately 85% observed a single time. Sequencing was done on a sample of peripheral blood. This chain uses TRBV10-3 with TRBJ2-2; 9 nucleotides match TRBD1. This receptor was identified in a human donor in a cohort sampled during active COVID-19. CDR3 DNA sequence: TGTGCCATCAGTGGGAGGGGACAGGGTAAAGGCACCGGGGAGCTGTTTTTT. Translating it yields CAISGRGQGKGTGELFF.